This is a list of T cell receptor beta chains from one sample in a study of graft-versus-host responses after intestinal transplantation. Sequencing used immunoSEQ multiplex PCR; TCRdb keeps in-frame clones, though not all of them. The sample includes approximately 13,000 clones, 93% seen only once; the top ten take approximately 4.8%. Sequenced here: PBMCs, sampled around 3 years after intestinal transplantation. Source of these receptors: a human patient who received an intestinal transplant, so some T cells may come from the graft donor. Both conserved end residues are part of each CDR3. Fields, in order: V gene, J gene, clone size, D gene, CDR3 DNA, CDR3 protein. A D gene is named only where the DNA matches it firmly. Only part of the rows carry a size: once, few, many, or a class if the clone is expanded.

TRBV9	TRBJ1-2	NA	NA	TGTGCCAGCAGCGTAGTGGGAGGAAACTATGGCTACACCTTC	CASSVVGGNYGYTF
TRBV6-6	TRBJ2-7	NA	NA	TGTGCCAGCAGCCGACCGACAGCTCAGCAGTACTTC	CASSRPTAQQYF
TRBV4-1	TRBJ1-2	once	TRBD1	TGCGCCAGCAGTCCGGGACAGGACTATGGCTACACCTTC	CASSPGQDYGYTF
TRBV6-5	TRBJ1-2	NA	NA	TGTGCCAGCAGTTACACGGGGGAAGAAGCTAACTATGGCTACACCTTC	CASSYTGEEANYGYTF
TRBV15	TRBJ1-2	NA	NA	TGTGCCACCAGCAGAGACTGGGGGGGCGATGGCTACACCTTC	CATSRDWGGDGYTF
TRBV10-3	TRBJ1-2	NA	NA	TGTGCCATCAGTGGACAGGCGACGTATGGCTACACCTTC	CAISGQATYGYTF
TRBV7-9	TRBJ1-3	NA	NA	TGTGCCAGCAGCTCGGTCTCTGGAAACACCATATATTTT	CASSSVSGNTIYF
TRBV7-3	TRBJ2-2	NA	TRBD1	TGTGCCAGCAGCTCGCAACCGACAGGGATATTAAACACCGGGGAGCTGTTTTTT	CASSSQPTGILNTGELFF
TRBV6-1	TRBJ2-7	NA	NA	TGTGCCAGCAGTGAACTCCAGGGATTTCCCTACGAGCAGTACTTC	CASSELQGFPYEQYF
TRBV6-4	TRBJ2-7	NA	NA	TGTGCCAGCAGTGGAGGTGCCTCCCCCTACGAGCAGTACTTC	CASSGGASPYEQYF
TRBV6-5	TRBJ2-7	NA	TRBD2	TGTGCCAGCACCCAAATTAGCGGGGGGGCGGGCGAGCAGTACTTC	CASTQISGGAGEQYF
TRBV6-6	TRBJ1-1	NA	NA	TGTGCCAGCAAAAGGGTCATGAACACTGAAGCTTTCTTT	CASKRVMNTEAFF
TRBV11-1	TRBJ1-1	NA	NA	TGTGCCAGCAGCTTAGGTTCAGGGTCGTCCACTGAAGCTTTCTTT	CASSLGSGSSTEAFF
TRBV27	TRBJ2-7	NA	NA	TGTGCCAGCAGTTTGAGCGACTCCTACGAGCAGTACTTC	CASSLSDSYEQYF
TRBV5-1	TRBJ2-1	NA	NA	TGCGCCAGCAGCTTGTCGCCGGGGGCGGGGAATGAGCAGTTCTTC	CASSLSPGAGNEQFF
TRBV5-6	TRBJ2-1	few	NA	TGTGCCAGCAGCTTGGGGGGCGGAAGCTCCTACAATGAGCAGTTCTTC	CASSLGGGSSYNEQFF
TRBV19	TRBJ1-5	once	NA	TGTGCCAGTAGTATAAGCGGGGGCCTCAATCAGCCCCAGCATTTT	CASSISGGLNQPQHF
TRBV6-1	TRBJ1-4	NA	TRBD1	TGTGCCAGCAAGTGGGCAGGGGGAGAAAAACTGTTTTTT	CASKWAGGEKLFF
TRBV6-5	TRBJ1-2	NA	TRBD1	TGTGCCAGCAGTCCGAGGACAGGGATCGGATATGGCTACACCTTC	CASSPRTGIGYGYTF
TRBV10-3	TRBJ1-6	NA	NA	TGTGCCACGCGCGCCGGGGGGGACCATTCACCCCTCCACTTT	CATRAGGDHSPLHF
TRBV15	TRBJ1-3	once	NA	TGTGCCACCAGCAGAGACAGGGCAACTGGAAACACCATATATTTT	CATSRDRATGNTIYF
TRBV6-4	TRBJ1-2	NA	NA	TGTGCCAGCAGTGACTCGAATAACGGGATCTACACCTTC	CASSDSNNGIYTF
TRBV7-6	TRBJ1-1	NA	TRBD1	TGTGCCAGCAGCTTAGGGACAGGCACTGAAGCTTTCTTT	CASSLGTGTEAFF
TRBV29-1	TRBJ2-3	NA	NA	TGCAGCGTTGATCGGCGGGGGCACACAGATACGCAGTATTTT	CSVDRRGHTDTQYF
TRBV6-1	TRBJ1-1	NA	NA	TGTGCCAGCAGTGAATTGGCGAACACTGAAGCTTTCTTT	CASSELANTEAFF
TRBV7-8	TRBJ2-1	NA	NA	TGTGCCAGCAGCTTACTACCCGGGACACCGGGAAATGAGCAGTTCTTC	CASSLLPGTPGNEQFF
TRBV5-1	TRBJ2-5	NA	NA	TGCGCCAGCAGCGCGGACTATCTAGGTCAAGAGACCCAGTACTTC	CASSADYLGQETQYF
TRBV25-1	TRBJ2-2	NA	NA	TGTGCCAGCAGACCCACGACCGGGGAGCTGTTTTTT	CASRPTTGELFF
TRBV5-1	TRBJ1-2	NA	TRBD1	TGCGCCAGCAGCTTGGTTTTACGGACAGGGGAGGGCTACACCTTC	CASSLVLRTGEGYTF